The rows below give T cell receptor beta chains drawn from one sample of a study of T cell repertoires in cytomegalovirus infection. TCRdb ran MiXCR on the reads and lists one entry per CDR3 protein. In the table there are 740,000 or so distinct CDR3 sequences, about 40% of which are singletons. The sample was PBMCs. The receptors stem from a human donor in good health (CMV status not recorded). Some clones in this sample may be carry-over from other donors' samples. Each CDR3 is given with its conserved first and last residue. A D gene is named only where the DNA matches it firmly. Expanded clones get a size class; other rows say once, few or many, or leave the size out.

cdr3_aa,cdr3_nt,d_call,j_call,v_call,clone_size
CASSFHQGETQYF,TGTGCCAGCAGTTTTCATCAGGGGGAGACCCAGTACTTC,.,TRBJ2-5,TRBV28,few
CASSSDGPYSNQPQHF,TGTGCCAGCAGTTCGGACGGTCCCTATAGCAATCAGCCCCAGCATTTT,.,TRBJ1-5,TRBV27,.
CASSLDETGVRANYGYTF,TGTGCCAGCAGCTTAGATGAGACCGGGGTCCGAGCTAACTATGGCTACACCTTC,.,TRBJ1-2,TRBV7-2,few
CASSLRPASPYSNQPQHF,TGTGCCAGCAGCTTAAGACCGGCGTCACCCTATAGCAATCAGCCCCAGCATTTT,.,TRBJ1-5,TRBV7-6,few
CASSLARSTDTQYF,TGTGCCAGCAGCTTAGCCAGGAGCACAGATACGCAGTATTTT,.,TRBJ2-3,TRBV7-2,few
CASSLEDWNTIYF,TGCGCCAGCAGCTTGGAGGACTGGAACACCATATATTTT,.,TRBJ1-3,TRBV5-1,.
CSVANRDPPGANVLTF,TGCAGCGTTGCTAACAGGGATCCCCCTGGGGCCAACGTCCTGACTTTC,.,TRBJ2-6,TRBV29-1,few
CASSVAGTRDYNEQFF,TGTGCCAGCAGCGTAGCGGGGACGAGGGACTACAATGAGCAGTTCTTC,.,TRBJ2-1,TRBV9,few
CASSQSYTGSAKETQYF,TGTGCCAGCAGCCAATCTTATACAGGGAGTGCGAAAGAGACCCAGTACTTC,.,TRBJ2-5,TRBV16,.
CASRYLAGGYTDTKYF,TGTGCCAGCAGATACTTAGCGGGGGGATACACAGATACGAAGTATTTT,TRBD2,TRBJ2-3,TRBV7-6,.
CASSPRDIFEKLFF,TGTGCCAGCAGTCCACGGGACATTTTTGAAAAACTGTTTTTT,.,TRBJ1-4,TRBV12-3/TRBV12-4,few
CASRMRAMNTEAFF,TGTGCCAGCAGGATGAGAGCGATGAACACTGAAGCTTTCTTT,.,TRBJ1-1,TRBV6-1,.
CASSLNTADTQYF,TGTGCCAGCAGCCTCAATACGGCAGATACGCAGTATTTT,.,TRBJ2-3,TRBV6-5,few
CASTFRGPNEKLFF,TGTGCCAGCACCTTTCGAGGGCCTAATGAAAAACTGTTTTTT,.,TRBJ1-4,TRBV28,few
CASSLVGTSREETQYF,TGTGCCAGCAGCTTAGTAGGGACTAGTAGGGAAGAGACCCAGTACTTC,TRBD2,TRBJ2-5,TRBV7-2,many
CARSPQGRNVYTF,TGTGCCCGCAGTCCGCAGGGGAGAAACGTCTACACCTTC,.,TRBJ1-2,TRBV27,.
CASSLGTGAADTQYF,TGTGCCAGCAGCTTGGGGACAGGGGCCGCGGATACGCAGTATTTT,TRBD1,TRBJ2-3,TRBV7-8,many
CASSLGESSEKLFF,TGTGCCAGCAGCTTGGGGGAGTCTAGTGAAAAACTGTTTTTT,.,TRBJ1-4,TRBV5-4,once
CASSLRPGGTNNEQFF,TGTGCCAGCAGCCTTCGACCGGGGGGGACGAACAATGAGCAGTTCTTC,TRBD2,TRBJ2-1,TRBV7-8,few
CASQGGGFMNTEAFF,TGCGCCAGCCAAGGCGGGGGGTTCATGAACACTGAAGCTTTCTTT,.,TRBJ1-1,TRBV5-1,few
CASSIGGHNEQFF,TGTGCCAGCAGTATCGGGGGACACAATGAGCAGTTCTTC,.,TRBJ2-1,TRBV28,.
CASRAALSNQPQHF,TGTGCTTCGAGGGCAGCGCTTAGCAATCAGCCCCAGCATTTT,.,TRBJ1-5,TRBV28,few
CASSLTGRTGGGQDTIYF,TGTGCCAGCAGCCTCACTGGAAGGACAGGGGGTGGTCAAGACACCATATATTTT,TRBD1,TRBJ1-3,TRBV4-2,few
CASNQDTENYEQYF,TGTGCCAGCAACCAGGACACTGAGAACTACGAGCAGTACTTC,.,TRBJ2-7,TRBV28,.
CASKWSGSKGQETQYF,TGTGCCAGCAAGTGGAGCGGAAGCAAGGGCCAAGAGACCCAGTACTTC,.,TRBJ2-5,TRBV28,many
CASSLGQPYGYTF,TGTGCCAGCAGCTTAGGGCAGCCCTATGGCTACACCTTC,.,TRBJ1-2,TRBV7-8,many
CASSQEGTNHSPLHF,TGTGCCAGCAGCCAAGAAGGGACAAATCATTCACCCCTCCACTTT,.,TRBJ1-6,TRBV4-1,few
CASSQNYYGYTF,TGTGCCAGCAGCCAGAACTACTATGGCTACACCTTC,.,TRBJ1-2,TRBV28,once
CASSPQTSGRAGYEQYF,TGCGCCAGCAGTCCACAGACTAGCGGGAGGGCCGGGTACGAGCAGTACTTC,TRBD2,TRBJ2-7,TRBV23-1,.
CASSTRTGGYNEQFF,TGTGCCAGTAGTACAAGGACAGGGGGCTACAATGAGCAGTTCTTC,TRBD1,TRBJ2-1,TRBV19,few
CASSLGRQTPYEQYF,TGTGCCAGCAGCCTGGGACGCCAAACACCCTACGAGCAGTACTTC,.,TRBJ2-7,TRBV5-5,few
CASSYKRRQGQNEQYF,TGTGCCAGCAGTTACAAGCGACGACAGGGCCAGAACGAGCAGTACTTC,TRBD1,TRBJ2-7,TRBV6-5,.
CARSLEPEGTYEKYF,TGTGCCAGAAGCTTAGAGCCTGAGGGTACCTACGAGAAGTACTTC,.,TRBJ2-7,TRBV7-6,.
CASSQGLGTQYF,TGTGCCAGCAGCCAAGGTTTGGGTACGCAGTATTTT,.,TRBJ2-3,TRBV3-1,.
CATSRGTGSDNSPLHF,TGTGCCACCAGCAGGGGGACAGGGTCCGATAATTCACCCCTCCACTTT,TRBD1,TRBJ1-6,TRBV15,.
CASSQDRGPLSGANVLTF,TGTGCCAGCAGCCAAGACAGGGGGCCCCTCTCCGGGGCCAACGTCCTGACTTTC,TRBD1,TRBJ2-6,TRBV4-2,.
CASSQPGSRLTGELFF,TGCGCCAGCAGCCAGCCAGGTTCCAGACTCACCGGGGAGCTGTTTTTT,.,TRBJ2-2,TRBV4-1,.
CASSQDGIASGQETQYF,TGCGCCAGCAGCCAAGATGGTATAGCAAGTGGGCAAGAGACCCAGTACTTC,.,TRBJ2-5,TRBV4-1,many
CASSYRTEYEQYF,TGTGCCAGCAGTTACAGGACAGAGTACGAGCAGTACTTC,.,TRBJ2-7,TRBV6-8,.
CAISESVAEQYF,TGTGCCATCAGTGAGTCGGTGGCGGAGCAGTACTTC,.,TRBJ2-7,TRBV10-3,.
CASSLAGGGTANTGELFF,TGTGCCAGCAGTCTCGCTGGGGGGGGGACAGCGAACACCGGGGAGCTGTTTTTT,.,TRBJ2-2,TRBV28,.
CASSLEDKGGRSSGANVLTF,TGTGCCAGCAGCTTAGAGGACAAAGGGGGACGCTCGTCTGGGGCCAACGTCCTGACTTTC,.,TRBJ2-6,TRBV7-2,many